This T cell receptor beta chain came from a study of blood T cell repertoires in acute mononucleosis (dated by TCRdb to about 2020). General notes on the study: Convalescent samples, representing the memory response, were collected 5 to 8 months after the acute presentation. A mean blood EBV load of around 4 log10 genome copies per million B cells was observed during acute infection, and a mean blood EBV load of 2.6 was observed at convalescence.

For TCR profiling, total RNA from at least 8,000 sorted tetramer+ CD8 T cells was reverse transcribed into cDNA. PCR amplification of CDR3 regions used primers annealing to V and J regions and added unique molecular identifiers so that templates could be tracked. Profiling of the TCRalpha and TCRbeta chains was done on the immunoSEQ platform, including the sequencing and error-correction standards of that platform. In the source study's methods: Clonal copy numbers were corrected for sequencing and PCR errors, and CDR3s were defined per IMGT conventions. Only productive rearrangements were analyzed, using immunoSEQ Analyzer versions 2.0 and 3.0, with gene-pairing frequencies processed further in Microsoft Excel. V-J pairings were visualized as Circos plots, and CDR3 motifs were found with MEME plus a custom motifSearch program. The OLGA algorithm was used to calculate the probability of generation of TCR sequences. Clonotypes seen at both visits were designated persistent, clonotypes seen only acutely were designated nonpersistent, and clonotypes seen only at convalescence were designated de novo. A public TCR was defined as an amino acid clonotype used by more than one donor. TCRdb's version of the immuneACCESS table is confined to in-frame rearrangements and falls short of the full clone set. An unresolved V gene accounts for under half of the shortfall where checked; the remainder is of unknown origin. V, J and clone size were drawn from that table, and D and trimming were deduced from the DNA. This sample holds 1,500 or so clones; more than 20% were observed only once. The top ten constitute around a third of the sample.

On the study overall, not on this receptor specifically: The cohort comprised only a few donors, so group averages rested on very few individuals. Only around 9.1% of unique acute clonotypes persisted into convalescence, yet these made up most of the response; new diverse de novo clonotypes seemingly replaced the rest. In TCR repertoire selection for BRLF1 (YVL-BR), TCRalpha CDR3 motifs took on a dominant role, whereas TCRbeta played only a minimal one. Because only a fraction of each donor's blood was analyzed, sampling error might partly explain the low overlap between acute and convalescent clonotypes.

From a lookup of the germline V gene, CDR1 and CDR2 are SQVTM and ANQGSEA. From cysteine to phenylalanine, the CDR3 is 21 amino acids long. Only the CDR3 DNA is retained, 63 bases long and in frame from the first base. In this sample, this clone turned up a few times. One end of the junction fails to match germline, which may point to a read error. The identical CDR3 is also encoded by other nucleotide sequences in the sample. The time point label corresponds to: convalescence about 6 months (5-8 months) after acute presentation (visit 7). The study tracked CD8 T cell responses to two immunodominant EBV epitopes, BRLF1 109 (YVL-BR) and BMLF1 280 (GLC-BM), over primary infection. A positive serum heterophile antibody test together with EBV viral capsid antigen-specific IgM pointed to primary EBV infection. Total CD8 T cells were first enriched from PBMCs by magnetic positive selection (MACS). A FACSAria III was used to sort live CD3+ CD8+ tetramer+ cells to over 95% purity. Cell sorting used a PE-conjugated tetramer carrying the BRLF1 109-117 peptide. Directly ex vivo after tetramer sorting, the TCR repertoires of EBV epitope-specific CD8 T cells were deep-sequenced at acute infection and at convalescence. Donors were three people aged roughly 18 to 30 with clinical acute infectious mononucleosis and laboratory evidence of primary EBV infection. Heparinized peripheral blood was drawn at clinical presentation with mononucleosis symptoms and was drawn again about 6 months later. Ficoll-Paque density gradient centrifugation was used to isolate PBMCs.

The specimen was EBV YVL epitope tetramer+ CD8+ T cells sorted from PBMCs, collected during convalescence from infectious mononucleosis. The meaning of the sample's cell subset or site label: CD8 T cells binding a tetramer with EBV BRLF1 109-117 peptide (YVL-BR). The V and J genes are TRBV29-1 and TRBJ2-1; the central 13 bases match TRBD2. The TCR sequence derives from a woman aged 18 to 35 with infectious mononucleosis caused by EBV. The DNA sequence follows: TGCAGCGTTGGAGGGACAGGGTCCGGGACTAGCGGGGCATACTCCTACAATGAGCAGCTCTTC. Its coded protein is CSVGGTGSGTSGAYSYNEQLF.